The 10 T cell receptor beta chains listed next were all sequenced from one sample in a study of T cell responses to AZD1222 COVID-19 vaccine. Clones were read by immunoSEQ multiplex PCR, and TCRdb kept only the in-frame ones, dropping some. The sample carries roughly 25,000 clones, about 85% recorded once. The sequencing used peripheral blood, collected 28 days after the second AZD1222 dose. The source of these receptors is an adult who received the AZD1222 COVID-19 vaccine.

The CDR3 loop is CASGGGPVYEQYF. CDR3 DNA sequence: TGTGCCTCCGGGGGGGGACCCGTCTACGAGCAGTACTTC. This rearrangement joins TRBV28 to TRBJ2-7; 8 bases match TRBD2. V lost 11 bases to trimming and J lost 3 bases; unmatched junction nucleotides: 9. The CDR3 has 13 residues. Germline CDR1 reads MDHEN; CDR2 reads SYDVKM.

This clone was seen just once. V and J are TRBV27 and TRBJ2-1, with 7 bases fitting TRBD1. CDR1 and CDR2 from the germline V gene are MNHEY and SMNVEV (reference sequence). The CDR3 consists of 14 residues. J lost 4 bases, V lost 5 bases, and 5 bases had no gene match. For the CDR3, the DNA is TGTGCCAGCAGTGTCCGGGACAGATACAATGAGCAGTTCTTC. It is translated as CASSVRDRYNEQFF.

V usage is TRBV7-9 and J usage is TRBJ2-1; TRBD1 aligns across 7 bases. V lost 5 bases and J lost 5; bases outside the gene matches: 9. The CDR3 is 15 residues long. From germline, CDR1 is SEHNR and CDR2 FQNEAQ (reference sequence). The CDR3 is CASSLGQRGNNEQFF. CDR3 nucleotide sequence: TGTGCCAGCAGCCTGGGACAGCGAGGGAACAATGAGCAGTTCTTC.

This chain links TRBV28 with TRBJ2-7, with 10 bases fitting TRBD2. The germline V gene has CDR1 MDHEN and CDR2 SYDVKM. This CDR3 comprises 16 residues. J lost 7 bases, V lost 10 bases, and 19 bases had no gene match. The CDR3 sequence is CATAGGSGRASGEQYF. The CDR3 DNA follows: TGTGCCACCGCGGGGGGGAGCGGGAGGGCCTCCGGTGAGCAGTACTTC.

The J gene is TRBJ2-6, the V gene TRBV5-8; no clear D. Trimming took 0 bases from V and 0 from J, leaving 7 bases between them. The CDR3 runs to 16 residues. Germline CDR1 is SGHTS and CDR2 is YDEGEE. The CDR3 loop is CASSLAVTSGANVLTF. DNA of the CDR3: TGTGCCAGCAGCTTGGCGGTGACCTCTGGGGCCAACGTCCTGACTTTC.

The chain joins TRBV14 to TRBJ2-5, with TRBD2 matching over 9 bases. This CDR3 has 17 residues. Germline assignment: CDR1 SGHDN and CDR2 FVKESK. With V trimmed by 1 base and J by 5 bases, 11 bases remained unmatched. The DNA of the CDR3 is TGTGCCAGCAGCCAAGGGTCTCTAGCGGGAAGCAAGGAGACCCAGTACTTC. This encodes CASSQGSLAGSKETQYF.

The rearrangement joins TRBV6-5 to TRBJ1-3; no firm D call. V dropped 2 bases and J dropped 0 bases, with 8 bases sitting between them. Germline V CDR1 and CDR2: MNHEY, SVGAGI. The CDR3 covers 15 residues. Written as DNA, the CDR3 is TGTGCCAGCAGTTACACAGCTATCTCTGGAAACACCATATATTTT. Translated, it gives CASSYTAISGNTIYF.

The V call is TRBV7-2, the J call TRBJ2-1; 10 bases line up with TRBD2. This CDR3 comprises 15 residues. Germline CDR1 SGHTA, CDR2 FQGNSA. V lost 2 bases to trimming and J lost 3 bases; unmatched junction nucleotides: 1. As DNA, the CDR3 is TGTGCCAGCAGCTTAAGCGGGAGGGACTACAATGAGCAGTTCTTC. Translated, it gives CASSLSGRDYNEQFF.

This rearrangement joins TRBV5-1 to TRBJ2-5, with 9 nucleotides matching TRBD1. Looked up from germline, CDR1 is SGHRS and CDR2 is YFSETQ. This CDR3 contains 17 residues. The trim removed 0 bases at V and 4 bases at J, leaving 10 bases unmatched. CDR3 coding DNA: TGCGCCAGCAGCTTGGTTGCACGAACAGGGGGCACAGAGACCCAGTACTTC. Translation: CASSLVARTGGTETQYF.

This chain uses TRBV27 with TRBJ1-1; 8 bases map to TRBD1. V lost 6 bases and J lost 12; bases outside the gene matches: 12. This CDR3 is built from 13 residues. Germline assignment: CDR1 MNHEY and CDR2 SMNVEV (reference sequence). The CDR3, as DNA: TGTGCCAGCAGGGGGGGGACAGGTTTAAAATCTTTCTTT. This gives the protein CASRGGTGLKSFF.